The T cell receptor (beta chain) under discussion was sequenced for a study of blood T cell repertoires in COVID-19. Study information: The samples span acute and convalescent COVID-19 from the United States, Italy and Spain.

The CDR3 extends over 15 amino acids. V was pared by 4 bases and J by 8 bases, with 8 bases of the junction left unmatched. Germline V gene lookup returns CDR1 SGHRS and CDR2 YFSETQ. TCRdb's copy holds only in-frame clones and misses some; the assay was immunoSEQ multiplex PCR. The table has about 99,000 clones, approximately 88% seen once; the top ten hold about 12%. Sequenced material: peripheral blood. The clonotype comes from a human donor in a cohort sampled during active COVID-19. The chain recombines TRBV5-1 with TRBJ1-4; 10 nucleotides match TRBD1. In DNA, the CDR3 is TGCGCCAGCAGCATCCGGACAGGGGGACCCGAAAAACTGTTTTTT. Its protein is CASSIRTGGPEKLFF.